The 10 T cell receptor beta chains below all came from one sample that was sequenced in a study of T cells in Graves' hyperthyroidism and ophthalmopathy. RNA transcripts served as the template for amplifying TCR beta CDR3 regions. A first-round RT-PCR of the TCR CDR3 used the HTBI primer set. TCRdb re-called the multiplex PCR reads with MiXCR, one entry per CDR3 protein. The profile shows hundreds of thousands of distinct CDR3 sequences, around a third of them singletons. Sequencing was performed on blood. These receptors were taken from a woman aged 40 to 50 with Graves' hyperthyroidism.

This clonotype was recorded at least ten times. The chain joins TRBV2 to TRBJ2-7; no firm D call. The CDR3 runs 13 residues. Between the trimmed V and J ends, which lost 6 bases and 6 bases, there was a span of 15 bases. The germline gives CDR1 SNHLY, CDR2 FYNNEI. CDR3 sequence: CASSLGLVAEQYF. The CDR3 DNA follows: TGTGCCAGCAGCCTAGGGCTAGTTGCCGAGCAGTACTTC.

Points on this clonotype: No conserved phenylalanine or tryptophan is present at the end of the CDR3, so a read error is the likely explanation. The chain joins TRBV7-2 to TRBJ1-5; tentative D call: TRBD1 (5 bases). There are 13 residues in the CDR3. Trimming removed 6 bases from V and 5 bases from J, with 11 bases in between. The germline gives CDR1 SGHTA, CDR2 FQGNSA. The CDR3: CASSQTVDQPQHL. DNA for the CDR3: TGTGCCAGCAGTCAGACAGTAGATCAGCCCCAGCATCTT.

CDR3 loop: CSAPPAAPDTEAFF. CDR3 in DNA: TGCAGTGCTCCCCCCGCGGCCCCCGACACTGAAGCTTTCTTT. The chain uses TRBV20-1 and TRBJ1-1; D is undetermined. The CDR3 has 14 amino acids. V lost 5 bases and J 3 bases, leaving 16 bases between the germline ends. Germline V lookup: CDR1 DFQATT, CDR2 SNEGSKA (reference sequence).

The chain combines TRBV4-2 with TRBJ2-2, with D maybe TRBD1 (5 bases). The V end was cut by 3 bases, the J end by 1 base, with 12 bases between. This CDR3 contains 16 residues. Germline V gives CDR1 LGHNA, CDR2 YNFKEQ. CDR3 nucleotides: TGTGCCAGCAGCCAGGGGCCCGAACTGAACACCGGGGAGCTGTTTTTT. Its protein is CASSQGPELNTGELFF.

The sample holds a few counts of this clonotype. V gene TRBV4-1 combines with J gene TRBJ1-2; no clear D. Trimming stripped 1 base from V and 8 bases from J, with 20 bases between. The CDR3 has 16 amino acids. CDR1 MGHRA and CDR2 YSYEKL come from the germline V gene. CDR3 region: CASSQVSAPLIGGYTF. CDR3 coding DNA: TGCGCCAGCAGCCAAGTGAGCGCTCCCCTCATCGGCGGCTACACCTTC.

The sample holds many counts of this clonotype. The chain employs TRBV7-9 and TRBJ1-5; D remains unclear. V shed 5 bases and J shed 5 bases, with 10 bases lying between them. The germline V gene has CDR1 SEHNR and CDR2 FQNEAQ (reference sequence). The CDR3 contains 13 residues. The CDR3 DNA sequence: TGTGCCAGCAGCCCCTCTTACGATCAGCCCCAGCATTTT. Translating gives CASSPSYDQPQHF.

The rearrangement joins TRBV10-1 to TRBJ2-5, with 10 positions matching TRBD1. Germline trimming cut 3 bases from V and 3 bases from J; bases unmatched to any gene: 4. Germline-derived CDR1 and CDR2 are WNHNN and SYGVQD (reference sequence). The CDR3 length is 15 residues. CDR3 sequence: CASSDSGQGKETQYF. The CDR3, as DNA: TGCGCCAGCAGTGATTCGGGACAGGGGAAAGAGACCCAGTACTTC.

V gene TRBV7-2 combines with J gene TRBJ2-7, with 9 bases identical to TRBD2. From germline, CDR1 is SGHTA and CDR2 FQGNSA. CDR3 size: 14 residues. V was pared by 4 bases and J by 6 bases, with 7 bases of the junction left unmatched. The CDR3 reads CASSSGTSTREQYF. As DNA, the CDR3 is TGTGCCAGCAGCTCCGGGACTAGCACCCGCGAGCAGTACTTC.

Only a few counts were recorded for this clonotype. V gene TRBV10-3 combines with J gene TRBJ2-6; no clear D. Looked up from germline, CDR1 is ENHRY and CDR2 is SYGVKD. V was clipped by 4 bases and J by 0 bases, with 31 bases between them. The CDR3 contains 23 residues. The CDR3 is CAISGQIETYSSRSSSGANVLTF. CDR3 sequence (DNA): TGTGCCATCAGTGGCCAAATTGAGACCTACAGCTCTAGGAGCAGCTCTGGGGCCAACGTCCTGACTTTC.

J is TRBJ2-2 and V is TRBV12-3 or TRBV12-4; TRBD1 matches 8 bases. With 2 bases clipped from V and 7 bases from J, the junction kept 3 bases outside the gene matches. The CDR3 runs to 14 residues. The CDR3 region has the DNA TGTGCCAGCAGTTTAATGGACAGGGACGGGGAGCTGTTTTTT. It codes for CASSLMDRDGELFF.